This TCR beta chain was profiled in a study of shared clonotypes between healthy human individuals. Study details: The cohort comprised a couple of women and a few men. Their ages spanned 18 to 49 years.

The CDR3 is made up of 14 amino acids. The germline gives CDR1 MNHNS, CDR2 SASEGT. The V end was cut by 7 bases, the J end by 4 bases, with 16 bases between. Terminally differentiated effector memory CD45RA+ cells were excluded by CCR7 positive selection of CD45RO-negative cells. Data came from immunoSEQ multiplex PCR; TCRdb stores just in-frame clones and leaves some out. Of 1.5 million to 2.5 million clones listed, over 85% were seen once; the top ten hold more than 0.95%. The source of this sequence is a man aged 18 to 30 in good health. The rearrangement uses TRBV6-1 and TRBJ2-5; D ambiguous. Sequences were obtained from naive CD8+ T cells sorted from blood. CDR3 in DNA: TGTGCCAGCAATAGGTTTCCCTTCGGAGAGACCCAGTACTTC. The encoded protein is CASNRFPFGETQYF.